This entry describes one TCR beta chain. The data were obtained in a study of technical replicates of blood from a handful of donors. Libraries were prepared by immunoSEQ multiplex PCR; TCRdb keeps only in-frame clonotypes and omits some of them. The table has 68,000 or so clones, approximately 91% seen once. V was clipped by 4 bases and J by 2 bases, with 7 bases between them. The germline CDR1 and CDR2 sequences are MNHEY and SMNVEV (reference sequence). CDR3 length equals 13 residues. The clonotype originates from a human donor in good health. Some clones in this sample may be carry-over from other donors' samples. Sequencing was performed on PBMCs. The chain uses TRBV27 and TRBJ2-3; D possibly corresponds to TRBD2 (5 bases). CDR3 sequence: CASSWRYTDTQYF. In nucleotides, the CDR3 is TGTGCCAGCAGTTGGAGGTACACAGATACGCAGTATTTT.